This TCR beta chain was sequenced for a study of blood T cell repertoires in COVID-19. Whole-study context: Researchers got acute and convalescent COVID-19 samples from the United States, Italy and Spain. T cells, B-cell-depleted T cells, or PBMCs supplied cDNA or gDNA.

Original processing methods: Estimation of nucleated cell counts relied on the amplification of reference gene primers. Profiling relied on immunoSEQ multiplex PCR, and the TCRdb table lists in-frame clones only, not all of them. V, J and clone size were drawn from that table, and D and trimming were deduced from the DNA. The top ten clones hold about 3% of a sample with 200,000 to 250,000 clones, more than 75% of them seen once. CDR1 and CDR2 from the germline V gene are SGHVS and FQNEAQ. The CDR3 covers 17 residues. V was trimmed by 4 bases and J by 2 bases, leaving 18 bases between them. The gene calls are TRBV7-8 and TRBJ1-5; D remains unclear. The source of this sequence is a man aged 55 to 69 with acute or convalescent COVID-19. Sample: peripheral blood. The CDR3 reads CASSSASLWGGNQPQHF. The CDR3 region has the DNA TGTGCCAGCAGCTCCGCCTCACTGTGGGGAGGCAATCAGCCCCAGCATTTT.